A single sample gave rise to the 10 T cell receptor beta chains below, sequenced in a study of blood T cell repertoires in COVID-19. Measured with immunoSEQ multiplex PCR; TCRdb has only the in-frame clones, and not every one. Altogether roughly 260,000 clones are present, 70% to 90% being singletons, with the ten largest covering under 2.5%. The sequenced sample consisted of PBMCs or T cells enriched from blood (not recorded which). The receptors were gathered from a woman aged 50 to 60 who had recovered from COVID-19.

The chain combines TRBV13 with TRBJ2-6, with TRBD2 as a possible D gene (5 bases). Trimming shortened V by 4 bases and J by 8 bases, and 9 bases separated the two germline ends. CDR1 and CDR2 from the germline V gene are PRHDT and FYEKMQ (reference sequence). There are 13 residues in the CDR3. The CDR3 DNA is TGTGCCAGCAGCTCGCAGCGGTCCAACGTCCTGACTTTC. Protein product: CASSSQRSNVLTF.

The CDR3 DNA follows: TGTGCCAGCAGCAGGACAGGGGAAGCTTTCTTT. This sequence encodes CASSRTGEAFF. The gene calls are TRBV11-2 and TRBJ1-1; 8 bases align to TRBD1. CDR1 and CDR2 (germline): SGHAT, FQNNGV. Trimming cost V 5 bases and J 8 bases; bases outside gene matches: 1. The CDR3 sequence is 11 residues long.

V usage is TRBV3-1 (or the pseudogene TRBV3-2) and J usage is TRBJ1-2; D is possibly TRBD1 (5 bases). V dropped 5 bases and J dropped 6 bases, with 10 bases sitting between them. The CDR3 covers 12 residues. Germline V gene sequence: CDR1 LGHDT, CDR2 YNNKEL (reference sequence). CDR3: CASSSTGDGYTF. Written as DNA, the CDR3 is TGTGCCAGCAGCTCTACGGGGGATGGCTACACCTTC.

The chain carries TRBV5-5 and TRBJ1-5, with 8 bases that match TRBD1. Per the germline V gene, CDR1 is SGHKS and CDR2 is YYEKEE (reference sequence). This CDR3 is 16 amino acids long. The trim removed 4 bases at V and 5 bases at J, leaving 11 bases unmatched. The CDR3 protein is CASSQGQGRRDQPQHF. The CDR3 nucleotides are TGTGCCAGCAGCCAAGGACAGGGAAGGAGGGATCAGCCCCAGCATTTT.

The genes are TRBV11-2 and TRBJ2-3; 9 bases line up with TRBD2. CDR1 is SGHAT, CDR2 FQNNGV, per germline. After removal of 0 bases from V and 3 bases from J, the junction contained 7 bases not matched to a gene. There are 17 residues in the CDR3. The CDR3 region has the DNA TGTGCCAGCAGCTTAGATCGTGGCGGGAGGGTAACAGATACGCAGTATTTT. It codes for CASSLDRGGRVTDTQYF.

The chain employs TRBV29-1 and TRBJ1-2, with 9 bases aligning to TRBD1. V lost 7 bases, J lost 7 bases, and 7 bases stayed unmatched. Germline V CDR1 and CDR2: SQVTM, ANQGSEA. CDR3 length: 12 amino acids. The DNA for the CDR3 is TGCAGCGGGCTGACAGGGGGTCTTGGCTACACCTTC. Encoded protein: CSGLTGGLGYTF. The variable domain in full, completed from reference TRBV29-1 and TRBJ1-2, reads SAVISQKPSRDICQRGTSLTIQCQVDSQVTMMFWYRQQPGQSLTLIATANQGSEATYESGFVIDKFPISRPNLTFSTLTVSNMSPEDSSIYLCSGLTGGLGYTFGSGTRLTVV.

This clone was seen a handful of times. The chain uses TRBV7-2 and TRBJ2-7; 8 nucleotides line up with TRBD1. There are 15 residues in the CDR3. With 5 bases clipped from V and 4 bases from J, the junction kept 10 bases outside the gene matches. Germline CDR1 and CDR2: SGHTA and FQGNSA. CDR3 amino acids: CASSEGQGRLYEQYF. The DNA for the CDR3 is TGTGCCAGCAGCGAAGGACAGGGTCGCCTTTACGAGCAGTACTTC.

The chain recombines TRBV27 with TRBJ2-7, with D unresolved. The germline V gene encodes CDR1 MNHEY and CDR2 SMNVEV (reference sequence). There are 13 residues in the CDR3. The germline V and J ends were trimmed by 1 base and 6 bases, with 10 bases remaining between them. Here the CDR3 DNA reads TGTGCCAGCAGTTTATATTCCCGCGGCGAGCAGTACTTC. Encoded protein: CASSLYSRGEQYF.

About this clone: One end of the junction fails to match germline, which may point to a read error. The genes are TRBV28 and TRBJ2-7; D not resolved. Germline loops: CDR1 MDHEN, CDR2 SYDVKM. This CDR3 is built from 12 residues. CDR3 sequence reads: CASSLPLVFPSF. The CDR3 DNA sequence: TGTGCCAGCAGTTTGCCCCTAGTTTTTCCCTCTTTC.

Here the CDR3 DNA reads TGTGCCAGCAGGCCCGTGGGGCTAGCGGGAGGTTACGAGCAGTACTTC. Translation gives CASRPVGLAGGYEQYF. This chain connects TRBV28 to TRBJ2-7; 11 nucleotides agree with TRBD2. The CDR3 covers 16 residues. V was clipped by 6 bases and J by 4 bases; unmatched bases: 11. Germline lookup yields CDR1 MDHEN and CDR2 SYDVKM.